The 30 T cell receptor beta chains listed next were all sequenced from one sample in a study of Ad26.COV2.S vaccination and SARS-CoV-2 variants. Method: immunoSEQ multiplex PCR; TCRdb's copy keeps in-frame clones and lacks some. The repertoire has 300,000 to 400,000 clones, 70% to 90% of them found once; the top ten carry around 3.3%. Treatment in this sample: some 19 received Ad26.COV2.S at low or high dose, single or two shots; about 5 received placebo; per-sample allocation not given. Material that was analyzed had been drawn on day 63 after the first vaccine or placebo injection. The sample here was peripheral blood, taken in a trial of Ad26.COV2.S vaccine versus placebo. Receptors were obtained from a person aged 18-65 years who received the Ad26.COV2.S COVID-19 vaccine or a placebo.

J is TRBJ1-1 and V is TRBV28; D gene ambiguous. V shed 5 bases and J shed 5 bases, with 9 bases lying between them. This CDR3 region has 12 residues. Germline values: CDR1 MDHEN, CDR2 SYDVKM. The CDR3: CASSLGVTEAFF. Written as DNA, the CDR3 is TGTGCCAGCAGTCTAGGCGTGACTGAAGCTTTCTTT.

The chain is built from TRBV6-5 and TRBJ2-5; D is unresolved. Germline V CDR1 and CDR2: MNHEY, SVGAGI. Trimming stripped 4 bases from V and 7 bases from J, with 16 bases between. The CDR3 consists of 14 residues. CDR3 nucleotides: TGTGCCAGCAGTTCAACTCAGCCCGGCGGGACCCAGTACTTC. Residues: CASSSTQPGGTQYF.

J is TRBJ2-7 and V is TRBV2; D ambiguous. Trimming pared 4 bases from V and 3 bases from J, leaving 13 bases between. The CDR3 runs 14 residues. Germline values: CDR1 SNHLY, CDR2 FYNNEI. The CDR3 region is CASSAPGSHYEQYF. CDR3 sequence (DNA): TGTGCCAGCAGTGCACCAGGATCCCACTACGAGCAGTACTTC. Looking up the rest from reference TRBV2 and TRBJ2-7 gives the full variable domain: EPEVTQTPSHQVTQMGQEVILRCVPISNHLYFYWYRQILGQKVEFLVSFYNNEISEKSEIFDDQFSVERPDGSNFTLKIRSTKLEDSAMYFCASSAPGSHYEQYFGPGTRLTVT.

This rearrangement joins TRBV10-3 to TRBJ1-5; tentative D call: TRBD1 (6 bases). CDR3 length: 13 amino acids. Germline-derived CDR1 and CDR2 are ENHRY and SYGVKD. Trimming took off 1 base at V and 7 bases at J, with 8 bases between the two ends. The CDR3 loop reads CAISELQGQPQHF. In DNA form, the CDR3 reads TGTGCCATCAGTGAGTTACAGGGACAGCCCCAGCATTTT.

The V call is TRBV28, the J call TRBJ1-5; D not certain. The CDR3 contains 15 residues. From germline, CDR1 is MDHEN and CDR2 SYDVKM. Trimming pared 2 bases from V and 3 bases from J, leaving 11 bases between. CDR3 region: CASSLPLELNQPQHF. The CDR3 DNA reads TGTGCCAGCAGTTTACCACTGGAGCTCAATCAGCCCCAGCATTTT.

This chain uses TRBV7-5 with TRBJ2-1; the table names TRBD2, a call not compared with the DNA. TRBV7-5 is a pseudogene locus. The CDR3 is 16 amino acids. CDR3 sequence: CVRSPQGGERDNEQFF. The CDR3 DNA sequence: TGTGTCAGAAGCCCCCAGGGTGGCGAGCGGGACAATGAGCAGTTCTTC.

V gene TRBV5-1 combines with J gene TRBJ1-4; D unresolved. CDR1 is SGHRS, CDR2 YFSETQ, per germline. V was pared by 4 bases and J by 5 bases, with 15 bases between. This CDR3 region has 15 residues. The CDR3 protein is CASSGEGGKNEKLFF. CDR3 nucleotide sequence: TGCGCCAGCAGCGGAGAGGGCGGCAAGAATGAAAAACTGTTTTTT.

DNA for the CDR3: TGTGCCATCAGGACCTCTAGCGGGAGTTCCTACAATGAGCAGTTCTTC. Translated: CAIRTSSGSSYNEQFF. The chain employs TRBV10-3 and TRBJ2-1; 10 bases fit TRBD2. With V trimmed by 6 bases and J by 1 base, 6 bases remained unmatched. The CDR3 sequence is 16 residues long. Germline V gives CDR1 ENHRY, CDR2 SYGVKD.

V gene TRBV7-9 combines with J gene TRBJ2-4, with 7 bases lining up with TRBD1. This CDR3 has 13 amino acids. Per germline, CDR1 SEHNR and CDR2 FQNEAQ (reference sequence). The junction had 8 bases not matched to a gene; V was cut back by 7 bases and J by 8 bases. The CDR3 loop is CASILTGADIQYF. DNA for the CDR3: TGTGCCAGCATTCTAACAGGGGCGGACATTCAGTACTTC.

CDR3 loop: CASSRAGDGYTF. CDR3 sequence (DNA): TGTGCCAGCAGCCGAGCAGGGGACGGCTACACCTTC. The chain recombines TRBV7-9 with TRBJ1-2; D perhaps matches TRBD1 (6 bases). CDR3 length equals 12 residues. Trimming cost V 5 bases and J 8 bases, with 12 bases left between them. Germline loops: CDR1 SEHNR, CDR2 FQNEAQ (reference sequence).

V gene TRBV7-8 combines with J gene TRBJ2-5; 9 bases are shared with TRBD2. The ends lost 4 bases at V and 5 bases at J; junction bases unmatched: 2. The CDR3 length is 13 residues. The germline CDR1 and CDR2 sequences are SGHVS and FQNEAQ. CDR3 DNA: TGTGCCAGCAGCTACGGACTAGCGGAGACCCAGTACTTC. This encodes CASSYGLAETQYF.

The table lists this clone with a few counts. This CDR3 reads CASSLAGGHAGELFF. The CDR3 nucleotides read TGCGCCAGCAGTCTAGCGGGAGGGCATGCCGGGGAGCTGTTTTTT. J is TRBJ2-2 and V is TRBV5-1; TRBD2 aligns across 12 bases. Germline trimming cut 5 bases from V and 6 bases from J; bases unmatched to any gene: 5. Germline V gene sequence: CDR1 SGHRS, CDR2 YFSETQ. This CDR3 is 15 amino acids long.

V gene TRBV7-2 combines with J gene TRBJ2-2; D is uncertain. V dropped 5 bases and J dropped 3 bases, with 7 bases sitting between them. CDR3 length: 13 residues. Per the germline V gene, CDR1 is SGHTA and CDR2 is FQGNSA. This CDR3 reads CASSLSYTGELFF. The CDR3, as DNA: TGTGCCAGCAGCCTAAGTTACACCGGGGAGCTGTTTTTT.

This clone was found once. The genes are TRBV2 and TRBJ2-5; the match to TRBD2 covers 9 bases. CDR1 and CDR2 from the germline V gene are SNHLY and FYNNEI. V lost 7 bases to trimming and J lost 12 bases; unmatched junction nucleotides: 18. The CDR3 is 15 amino acids. The CDR3 coding sequence is TGTGCCAGCACCGTAGGGCTAGCGGGAACATTACCGGAGTACTTC. Protein product: CASTVGLAGTLPEYF.

Only a few counts were recorded for this clone. The CDR3 coding sequence is TGCGCCAGCAGCCAATCCCCCGAGGGGAGTTCACCCCTCCACTTT. Its protein product is CASSQSPEGSSPLHF. The chain links TRBV4-3 to TRBJ1-6; possibly TRBD1 for D (5 bases). The CDR3 covers 15 residues. Germline lookup yields CDR1 LGHNA and CDR2 YSLEER. Trimming took 2 bases from V and 9 from J, leaving 14 bases between them.

The chain has TRBV5-6 and TRBJ2-1; 12 positions match TRBD2. V lost 3 bases and J lost 3; bases outside the gene matches: 10. Germline CDR1 reads SGHDT; CDR2 reads YYEEEE. CDR3 length: 18 residues. CDR3 nucleotides: TGTGCCAGCAGCTCCCGATTCCTAGCGGGAGGGCGCTACAATGAGCAGTTCTTC. It encodes CASSSRFLAGGRYNEQFF.

CDR3 in DNA: TGTGCCAGCAGTGAACTTAGGGCAGGAACGGATAATTCACCCCTCCACTTT. This translates into CASSELRAGTDNSPLHF. This chain links TRBV6-1 with TRBJ1-6; D is uncertain. Germline V gene data show CDR1 as MNHNS and CDR2 as SASEGT. This CDR3 is built from 17 residues. V lost 2 bases and J 5 bases, leaving 16 bases between the germline ends.

The chain links TRBV11-2 to TRBJ2-1; D is tentatively TRBD1 or TRBD2 (5 bases each). The CDR3 consists of 16 residues. V lost 6 bases and J lost 4, with 19 bases in between. Per germline, CDR1 SGHAT and CDR2 FQNNGV. Here the CDR3 reads CASSRDVGAVYNEQFF. DNA for the CDR3: TGTGCCAGCAGTCGCGATGTCGGGGCGGTTTACAATGAGCAGTTCTTC. The full variable domain, completed using reference TRBV11-2 and TRBJ2-1, is EAGVAQSPRYKIIEKRQSVAFWCNPISGHATLYWYQQILGQGPKLLIQFQNNGVVDDSQLPKDRFSAERLKGVDSTLKIQPAKLEDSAVYLCASSRDVGAVYNEQFFGPGTRLTVL.

The CDR3 region has the DNA TGCGCCAGCAGCTTGGTTGTGGGGACCTTTGAGCAGTACTTC. Its translation is CASSLVVGTFEQYF. The V call is TRBV5-1, the J call TRBJ2-7; D assignment may be TRBD1 or TRBD2 (5 bases each). This CDR3 region has 14 residues. V lost 0 bases and J 7 bases, leaving 14 bases between the germline ends. Looked up from germline, CDR1 is SGHRS and CDR2 is YFSETQ.

This chain uses TRBV13 with TRBJ1-3, with TRBD1 matching over 9 bases. The germline gives CDR1 PRHDT, CDR2 FYEKMQ (reference sequence). The CDR3 runs to 19 residues. V gave up 2 bases and J gave up 0 bases; unmatched junction bases: 11. CDR3 DNA sequence: TGTGCCAGCAGCTTAACTACCGCGGGACAGGGTCTCTCTGGAAACACCATATATTTT. Encoded protein: CASSLTTAGQGLSGNTIYF.

The rearrangement links TRBV5-1 to TRBJ2-1, with 7 bases fitting TRBD2. Trimming took 2 bases from V and 4 from J; bases not matched to a gene: 3. Germline V gene lookup returns CDR1 SGHRS and CDR2 YFSETQ. CDR3 length equals 14 residues. The CDR3 DNA reads as TGCGCCAGCAGCTTTCGGGAGGCTTACAATGAGCAGTTCTTC. This translates into CASSFREAYNEQFF.

The genes are TRBV28 and TRBJ1-4, with 9 bases that match TRBD1. The CDR3 sequence is 15 residues long. In germline, CDR1 is MDHEN, CDR2 SYDVKM. The ends lost 2 bases at V and 10 bases at J; junction bases unmatched: 8. In DNA form, the CDR3 reads TGTGCCAGCAGTTTAGAAGGGACAGGGCGGGGAAAACTGTTTTTT. It specifies CASSLEGTGRGKLFF.

This rearrangement joins TRBV7-2 to TRBJ1-4; weak D call: TRBD1 (5 bases). The CDR3 is 19 amino acids. V lost 1 base and J 8 bases, leaving 26 bases between the germline ends. Per the germline V gene, CDR1 is SGHTA and CDR2 is FQGNSA. CDR3 amino acids: CASSLEWAGQGTLGEKLFF. The CDR3 DNA sequence: TGTGCCAGCAGCTTAGAATGGGCAGGCCAAGGGACTCTAGGGGAAAAACTGTTTTTT. The whole variable domain, filled in from reference TRBV7-2 and TRBJ1-4, reads GAGVSQSPSNKVTEKGKDVELRCDPISGHTALYWYRQSLGQGLEFLIYFQGNSAPDKSGLPSDRFSAERTGGSVSTLTIQRTQQEDSAVYLCASSLEWAGQGTLGEKLFFGSGTQLSVL.

V usage is TRBV29-1 and J usage is TRBJ2-7; the D is unclear. Germline assignment: CDR1 SQVTM and CDR2 ANQGSEA. V was pared by 6 bases and J by 3 bases, with 9 bases between. The CDR3 extends over 11 amino acids. The CDR3 sequence: CSVWDGYEQYF. The CDR3 region has the DNA TGCAGCGTCTGGGATGGCTACGAGCAGTACTTC.

The V and J genes are TRBV6-2 or TRBV6-3 and TRBJ2-2; tentatively, D is TRBD1 (8 bases). V was shortened by 6 bases and J by 5 bases, with 19 bases between the two germline ends. Germline-derived CDR1 and CDR2 are MNHEY and SVGEGT. This CDR3 region has 16 residues. CDR3 bases: TGTGCCAGCAGCTCATTCGGACAGGGAGGGACCGGGGAGCTGTTTTTT. Amino acids: CASSSFGQGGTGELFF.

This sequence joins TRBV27 and TRBJ1-5, with D possibly TRBD1 on 5 matching bases. This CDR3 comprises 17 residues. Germline CDR1 MNHEY, CDR2 SMNVEV (reference sequence). V lost 5 bases to trimming and J lost 0 bases, with 17 bases between them. This CDR3 is CASSPFGAVYSNQPQHF. The CDR3 nucleotides are TGTGCCAGCAGTCCATTCGGGGCCGTCTATAGCAATCAGCCCCAGCATTTT.

This rearrangement joins TRBV4-3 to TRBJ1-2; no clear D. Trimming removed 4 bases from V and 0 bases from J, with 6 bases in between. CDR3 length: 13 residues. Germline V gene data show CDR1 as LGHNA and CDR2 as YSLEER. The CDR3 DNA reads as TGCGCCAGCAGCCGCAATCCTAACTATGGCTACACCTTC. Protein product: CASSRNPNYGYTF.

CDR3 sequence (DNA): TGTGCCCGCCAGGACGGGGAGACCCAGTACTTC. This codes for CARQDGETQYF. V is TRBV6-9 and J is TRBJ2-5; D is unclear. This CDR3 contains 11 residues. The V gene's germline CDR1 is MNHGY and CDR2 SVAAGI. Between the trimmed V and J ends, which lost 11 bases and 5 bases, there was a span of 12 bases.

CDR3 nucleotides: TGTGCCAGCCTTACTAGTTCCGACACCGGGGAGCTGTTTTTT. Translation: CASLTSSDTGELFF. V gene TRBV2 combines with J gene TRBJ2-2, with D possibly being TRBD2 (5 bases). The CDR3 consists of 14 residues. The V and J ends lost 8 bases and 3 bases respectively, with 13 bases between them. CDR1 and CDR2 (germline): SNHLY, FYNNEI.

This sequence joins TRBV10-3 and TRBJ2-7; a weak D match, TRBD2 (6 bases). Germline V gene sequence: CDR1 ENHRY, CDR2 SYGVKD. The CDR3 is 13 amino acids. Trimming removed 4 bases from V and 7 bases from J, with 14 bases in between. The CDR3 coding sequence is TGTGCCATCAGTGGGGGGAGGTTCCTGGAGCAGTACTTC. As protein: CAISGGRFLEQYF.